These T cell receptor beta chains were read from a single sample in a study of Graves' ophthalmopathy and Graves' hyperthyroidism. Via MiXCR, TCRdb re-called the multiplex PCR reads, giving one row per CDR3 protein. The sample holds hundreds of thousands of distinct CDR3 sequences, 20% to 25% seen once. The sample consisted of peripheral blood. Receptors originate from a woman aged 18 to 35 with stable Graves' hyperthyroidism. Some clones in this sample may be carry-over from other donors' samples. CDR3s include the opening cysteine and the closing phenylalanine or tryptophan. A D gene is named only where the DNA matches it firmly. Clone size is given for some rows only: seen once, a few or many times, or a class if the clone is expanded.

D gene: NA
clone size: many
J gene: TRBJ1-6
V gene: TRBV12-3/TRBV12-4
CDR3 DNA: TGTGCCAGCAGTTTAGCAGGGTTTGGGTCACCCCTCCACTTT
CDR3 protein: CASSLAGFGSPLHF

D gene: NA
clone size: few
J gene: TRBJ1-2
V gene: TRBV6-1
CDR3 DNA: TGTGCCAGCACCTCCGTCGGGGAGTATGGCTACACCTTC
CDR3 protein: CASTSVGEYGYTF

D gene: NA
clone size: NA
J gene: TRBJ2-5
V gene: TRBV20-1
CDR3 DNA: TGCAGTGCTAGAGATACGCTAACGGAAGTAAAAAAAGAGACCCAGTACTTC
CDR3 protein: CSARDTLTEVKKETQYF

D gene: TRBD1
clone size: many
J gene: TRBJ2-5
V gene: TRBV5-1
CDR3 DNA: TGCGCCAGCAGCGACGGACAGGGGATCCAAGAGACCCAGTACTTC
CDR3 protein: CASSDGQGIQETQYF

D gene: TRBD1
clone size: many
J gene: TRBJ1-6
V gene: TRBV3-1
CDR3 DNA: TGTGCCAGCAGCCAAGTCCCTGTGGGAGGGGGCAAAAATTCACCCCTCCACTTT
CDR3 protein: CASSQVPVGGGKNSPLHF

D gene: NA
clone size: NA
J gene: TRBJ2-7
V gene: TRBV6-5
CDR3 DNA: TGTGCCAGCAGTTACTTGCTGGGGTACGAGCAGTACTTC
CDR3 protein: CASSYLLGYEQYF

D gene: NA
clone size: NA
J gene: TRBJ2-4
V gene: TRBV11-1
CDR3 DNA: TGTGCCAGCAGCGGACAGATAGCCAAAAACATTCAGTACTTC
CDR3 protein: CASSGQIAKNIQYF

D gene: TRBD1
clone size: few
J gene: TRBJ1-1
V gene: TRBV27
CDR3 DNA: TGTTCCAGCCTTGGACAGGGCCCTGAAGCTTTCTTT
CDR3 protein: CSSLGQGPEAFF

D gene: TRBD1
clone size: many
J gene: TRBJ1-1
V gene: TRBV20-1
CDR3 DNA: TGCAGTGCTCAAGGAACAGGGGGCTCTGAAGCTTTCTTT
CDR3 protein: CSAQGTGGSEAFF

D gene: NA
clone size: many
J gene: TRBJ2-7
V gene: TRBV27
CDR3 DNA: TGTGCCAGCAGTGCCAGGATGCCCTACGAGCAGTACTTC
CDR3 protein: CASSARMPYEQYF

D gene: NA
clone size: once
J gene: TRBJ2-7
V gene: TRBV28
CDR3 DNA: TGTGCCAGCAGTCCCGGTTTTTTCGATTCCTACGAGCAGTACTTC
CDR3 protein: CASSPGFFDSYEQYF

D gene: TRBD2
clone size: many
J gene: TRBJ2-5
V gene: TRBV6-5
CDR3 DNA: TGTGCCAGCAGTTACGGCGGGAGCCAGGAGACCCAGTACTTC
CDR3 protein: CASSYGGSQETQYF

D gene: NA
clone size: many
J gene: TRBJ1-5
V gene: TRBV4-1
CDR3 DNA: TGCGCCAGCAGCCAACAGGGAAGTCAGCCCCAGCATTTT
CDR3 protein: CASSQQGSQPQHF

D gene: NA
clone size: many
J gene: TRBJ1-2
V gene: TRBV7-9
CDR3 DNA: TGTGCCAGCAGCTTCTCAGCAGCTAACTATGGCTACACCTTC
CDR3 protein: CASSFSAANYGYTF

D gene: NA
clone size: few
J gene: TRBJ1-6
V gene: TRBV2
CDR3 DNA: TGTGCCAGCAGTGAAGAGAACGGAAATAATTCACCCCTCCACTTT
CDR3 protein: CASSEENGNNSPLHF

D gene: NA
clone size: few
J gene: TRBJ1-2
V gene: TRBV18
CDR3 DNA: TGTGCCAGCTCATCCGGACCGGGCGGTCATGGCTACACCTTC
CDR3 protein: CASSSGPGGHGYTF

D gene: TRBD1
clone size: many
J gene: TRBJ2-5
V gene: TRBV28
CDR3 DNA: TGTGCCAGCAGTTATCACCCAACCGGGACAGGGCCCTCCCTAAACCAAGAGACCCAGTACTTC
CDR3 protein: CASSYHPTGTGPSLNQETQYF

D gene: TRBD1
clone size: few
J gene: TRBJ2-7
V gene: TRBV6-5
CDR3 DNA: TGTGCCAGCAGTTACCCCGGACAGGAAACCTACGAGCAGTACTTC
CDR3 protein: CASSYPGQETYEQYF

D gene: NA
clone size: NA
J gene: TRBJ1-2
V gene: TRBV30
CDR3 DNA: TGTGCCTGGAGTGGGGCAGGGCCCGGGAAGGGCTACACCTTC
CDR3 protein: CAWSGAGPGKGYTF

D gene: NA
clone size: few
J gene: TRBJ1-1
V gene: TRBV20-1
CDR3 DNA: TGCAGTGCTAGGGGACGGGGGGCCCTCGCCACTGAAGCTTTCTTT
CDR3 protein: CSARGRGALATEAFF

D gene: TRBD1
clone size: NA
J gene: TRBJ1-1
V gene: TRBV2
CDR3 DNA: TGTGCCAGCATTTTCGGGACAGGAGATGAAGCTTTCTTT
CDR3 protein: CASIFGTGDEAFF

D gene: NA
clone size: many
J gene: TRBJ2-7
V gene: TRBV5-1
CDR3 DNA: TGCGCCAGCAGCCTGGCGTGGGGGATCAACTACGAGCAGTACTTC
CDR3 protein: CASSLAWGINYEQYF

D gene: TRBD2
clone size: many
J gene: TRBJ2-7
V gene: TRBV6-5
CDR3 DNA: TGTGCCACTCAGCGGACTAGCGGGAGCTACGAGCAGTACTTC
CDR3 protein: CATQRTSGSYEQYF

D gene: NA
clone size: few
J gene: TRBJ1-1
V gene: TRBV27
CDR3 DNA: TGTGCCAGCAGTTTAACACTGGCGGGTGAAGCTTTCTTT
CDR3 protein: CASSLTLAGEAFF

D gene: TRBD2
clone size: NA
J gene: TRBJ2-5
V gene: TRBV5-6
CDR3 DNA: TGTGCCAGCTCCGGGACTAACCAAGAGACCCAGTACTTC
CDR3 protein: CASSGTNQETQYF

D gene: TRBD1
clone size: many
J gene: TRBJ1-1
V gene: TRBV20-1
CDR3 DNA: TGCAGTGCTAGAGACGGGGGACAGGGGGCTGGTGAAGCTTTCTTT
CDR3 protein: CSARDGGQGAGEAFF

D gene: NA
clone size: many
J gene: TRBJ1-1
V gene: TRBV7-2
CDR3 DNA: TGTGCCAGCAGCCCCGGGGGGTACGGTGAAGCTTTCTTT
CDR3 protein: CASSPGGYGEAFF

D gene: NA
clone size: many
J gene: TRBJ1-5
V gene: TRBV6-1
CDR3 DNA: TGTGCCAGCAGCCCCCAATTGGGTCAGCCCCAGCATTTT
CDR3 protein: CASSPQLGQPQHF

D gene: TRBD1
clone size: many
J gene: TRBJ1-6
V gene: TRBV7-3
CDR3 DNA: TGTGCCAGCAGCTCCAGGGGGGGGGATTCACCCCTCCACTTT
CDR3 protein: CASSSRGGDSPLHF

D gene: NA
clone size: NA
J gene: TRBJ2-4
V gene: TRBV24-1
CDR3 DNA: TGTGCCCCCACCCCGCTGTGGGCCAAAGCCAAAAACATTCAGTACTTC
CDR3 protein: CAPTPLWAKAKNIQYF

D gene: NA
clone size: many
J gene: TRBJ2-7
V gene: TRBV5-1
CDR3 DNA: TGCGCCAGCAGCTTGGACGAAACAGGGTGGGGGTCCTACGAGCAGTACTTC
CDR3 protein: CASSLDETGWGSYEQYF

D gene: TRBD1
clone size: many
J gene: TRBJ1-1
V gene: TRBV3-1
CDR3 DNA: TGTGCCAGCAGTCTCAGGGGGAGCCCTGAAGCTTTCTTT
CDR3 protein: CASSLRGSPEAFF

D gene: TRBD1
clone size: once
J gene: TRBJ1-3
V gene: TRBV6-5
CDR3 DNA: TGTGCCAGCAGTTACGGTACAGGGGCCTTCTCTGGAAACACCATATATTTT
CDR3 protein: CASSYGTGAFSGNTIYF

D gene: TRBD2
clone size: many
J gene: TRBJ2-7
V gene: TRBV11-2
CDR3 DNA: TGTGCCAGCAGCTTACTAGCGGGGGCTCTAGGCTCCTACGAGCAGTACTTC
CDR3 protein: CASSLLAGALGSYEQYF

D gene: NA
clone size: many
J gene: TRBJ2-7
V gene: TRBV12-3/TRBV12-4
CDR3 DNA: TGTGCCAGCAGTTTCCTGGAGGGCTACGAGCAGTACTTC
CDR3 protein: CASSFLEGYEQYF

D gene: TRBD2
clone size: many
J gene: TRBJ2-5
V gene: TRBV5-1
CDR3 DNA: TGCGCCAGCAGCCGAGCGGGAGAATGGGAGACCCAGTACTTC
CDR3 protein: CASSRAGEWETQYF

D gene: NA
clone size: many
J gene: TRBJ1-6
V gene: TRBV11-2
CDR3 DNA: TGTGCCAGCAGCTTAGTCCGGTTTTATAATTCACCCCTCCACTTT
CDR3 protein: CASSLVRFYNSPLHF

D gene: TRBD1
clone size: NA
J gene: TRBJ2-7
V gene: TRBV28
CDR3 DNA: TGTGCCAGCAGCAGCATTGGACAGGGACCCTACGAGCAGTACTTC
CDR3 protein: CASSSIGQGPYEQYF

D gene: NA
clone size: many
J gene: TRBJ1-2
V gene: TRBV20-1
CDR3 DNA: TGCAGTGCTAGAGATGGGGCTGACGCCTATGGCTACACCTTC
CDR3 protein: CSARDGADAYGYTF

D gene: TRBD1
clone size: many
J gene: TRBJ1-2
V gene: TRBV6-1
CDR3 DNA: TGTGCCAGCAGTGACAGGGGGAAGGGCACCTATGGCTACACCTTC
CDR3 protein: CASSDRGKGTYGYTF

D gene: TRBD2
clone size: few
J gene: TRBJ2-5
V gene: TRBV5-5
CDR3 DNA: TGTGCCAGCAGCCTTAATAGCGGGGGATCCCAAGAGACCCAGTACTTC
CDR3 protein: CASSLNSGGSQETQYF

D gene: NA
clone size: few
J gene: TRBJ1-2
V gene: TRBV12-3/TRBV12-4
CDR3 DNA: TGTGCCAGCACTGATTTAGGGGACACTACTAACTATGGCTACACCTTC
CDR3 protein: CASTDLGDTTNYGYTF

D gene: NA
clone size: NA
J gene: TRBJ2-7
V gene: TRBV12-3/TRBV12-4
CDR3 DNA: TGTGCCAGCAGAGCTCCCAGAAGCTCCTACGAGCAGTACTTC
CDR3 protein: CASRAPRSSYEQYF

D gene: NA
clone size: many
J gene: TRBJ2-5
V gene: TRBV12-3/TRBV12-4
CDR3 DNA: TGTGCCAGCAGTCCCAGCCCGGAGACCCAGTACTTC
CDR3 protein: CASSPSPETQYF

D gene: NA
clone size: many
J gene: TRBJ1-2
V gene: TRBV27
CDR3 DNA: TGTGCCAGCAGTTTGGACAGCGGCCTCTATGGCTACACCTTC
CDR3 protein: CASSLDSGLYGYTF

D gene: NA
clone size: few
J gene: TRBJ1-2
V gene: TRBV12-3/TRBV12-4
CDR3 DNA: TGTGCCAGCAGTTTACAGGGATGGAGGGGCTACACCTTC
CDR3 protein: CASSLQGWRGYTF